The present entry profiles one TCR beta chain with its context. The target antigen is unknown. Libraries were prepared by immunoSEQ multiplex PCR; TCRdb keeps only in-frame clonotypes and omits some of them. The table records about 180,000 clones, around 90% of them present only once. The data were obtained in a study of T cell responses to AZD1222 COVID-19 vaccine. The CDR3 contains 12 residues. With 8 bases removed from V and 6 bases from J, the gap between germline ends came to 16 bases. Germline V gives CDR1 GTSNPN, CDR2 SVGIG (reference sequence). General study findings and limits: Nearly half of unique spike-specific TCRs reportedly avoided B.1.351 and B.1.1.7 mutated regions. Just five or six AZD1222 recipients tested seropositive at baseline.

The sample was peripheral blood, taken on day 0 of AZD1222 vaccination. The chain combines TRBV30 with TRBJ1-1; D is perhaps TRBD1 (5 bases). The sequence came from an adult in good health. DNA for the CDR3: TGTGCCCGAGGCCCACGGGGGGCTGAAGCTTTCTTT. Amino acids: CARGPRGAEAFF.